The 30 T cell receptor beta chains below were found in one sample sequenced in a study of CD8 T cells in Susac syndrome. When the RNA was reverse transcribed, random hexamers were used with an input of roughly 0.45 to 1 ug. TCRdb redid the calling of the immunoSEQ multiplex PCR reads with MiXCR, one entry per CDR3 protein. This sample has some 400,000 distinct CDR3 sequences; approximately 85% occur once, and the top ten carry under 0.15%. The sample was CD8+ T cells from PBMCs. These receptors all come from a human donor with multiple sclerosis.

As concerns this clonotype: The junction differs from germline at one of its ends, possibly a read error. The chain joins TRBV7-7 to TRBJ2-1; perhaps TRBD2 as D (6 bases). The CDR3 sequence is 17 residues long. Germline lookup yields CDR1 SSHAT and CDR2 FNYEAQ (reference sequence). The CDR3 coding sequence is TGTGCTAGCAGCCCCTATCCCCAGGGAGGCTCCTACAATGAGCAGTTCTTC. Its protein is CASSPYPQGGSYNEQFF.

J is TRBJ2-1 and V is TRBV30, with a weak D call TRBD2 (6 bases). This CDR3 is built from 14 residues. Germline values: CDR1 GTSNPN, CDR2 SVGIG (reference sequence). V lost 2 bases and J lost 8, with 16 bases in between. In nucleotides, the CDR3 is TGTGCCTGGAGTAGTCTTCGGGAGAGAGATGAGCAGTTCTTC. Protein: CAWSSLRERDEQFF.

The chain employs TRBV19 and TRBJ2-2; no reliable D call. From germline, CDR1 is LNHDA and CDR2 SQIVND (reference sequence). The CDR3 has 15 residues. V dropped 7 bases and J dropped 0 bases, with 12 bases sitting between them. As DNA, the CDR3 is TGTGCCAGTACCCTACAGATTCCGAACACCGGGGAGCTGTTTTTT. This translates into CASTLQIPNTGELFF.

The rearrangement links TRBV6-7 to TRBJ1-1, with a tentative D call TRBD1 (6 bases). TRBV6-7 is assigned to the ORF class and has an uncertain function. The CDR3 consists of 14 residues. Trimming stripped 0 bases from V and 5 bases from J, with 10 bases between. The CDR3, as DNA: TGTGCCAGCAGTTACTCGGGGGGGCAAACTGAAGCTTTCTTT. It specifies CASSYSGGQTEAFF.

This chain connects TRBV5-6 to TRBJ2-5, with a possible D match to TRBD1 (5 bases). The CDR3 spans 15 residues. V gave up 0 bases and J gave up 4 bases, with 13 bases separating them. Germline lookup yields CDR1 SGHDT and CDR2 YYEEEE. CDR3 nucleotide sequence: TGTGCCAGCAGCTTGGAGGGCAGGGTATTAGAGACCCAGTACTTC. Protein product: CASSLEGRVLETQYF. The full variable domain, completed using reference TRBV5-6 and TRBJ2-5, is DAGVTQSPTHLIKTRGQQVTLRCSPKSGHDTVSWYQQALGQGPQFIFQYYEEEERQRGNFPDRFSGHQFPNYSSELNVNALLLGDSALYLCASSLEGRVLETQYFGPGTRLLVL.

J is TRBJ2-2 and V is TRBV10-3; D may be TRBD1 (5 bases). The germline V gene encodes CDR1 ENHRY and CDR2 SYGVKD. This CDR3 contains 14 residues. Between the trimmed V and J ends, which lost 6 bases and 6 bases, there was a span of 14 bases. The CDR3, as DNA: TGTGCCATCAGGCAGGGATTGTCGTCCGGGGAGCTGTTTTTT. Its translation: CAIRQGLSSGELFF.

The chain joins TRBV18 to TRBJ2-5, with TRBD2 matching over 14 bases. With V trimmed by 4 bases and J by 2 bases, 0 bases remained unmatched. This CDR3 has 15 amino acids. Germline loops: CDR1 KGHSH, CDR2 LQKENI. CDR3 nucleotides: TGTGCCAGCTCACGACTAGCGGGAGGGCAAGAGACCCAGTACTTC. This gives the protein CASSRLAGGQETQYF.

The V and J genes are TRBV4-1 and TRBJ2-7, with TRBD2 matching 9 bases. With 3 bases clipped from V and 0 bases from J, the junction kept 15 bases outside the gene matches. The CDR3 is made up of 19 amino acids. Germline V gene lookup returns CDR1 MGHRA and CDR2 YSYEKL. This CDR3 reads CASSHPPTQSGRSSYEQYF. The CDR3 bases are TGCGCCAGCAGCCATCCCCCGACCCAGAGCGGGAGGAGCTCCTACGAGCAGTACTTC.

The chain links TRBV6-5 to TRBJ1-1; the D is unclear. The length of the CDR3 is 14 residues. The germline CDR1 and CDR2 sequences are MNHEY and SVGAGI. The V end lost 0 bases, the J end lost 4 bases, and 9 bases lay between the germline ends. The CDR3: CASSYSAGVTEAFF. CDR3 sequence (DNA): TGTGCCAGCAGTTACTCGGCGGGAGTCACTGAAGCTTTCTTT.

In this sample, this clonotype turned up once. The rearrangement uses TRBV7-9 and TRBJ1-5, with D tentatively TRBD1 (6 bases). This CDR3 region has 15 residues. V was trimmed by 1 base and J by 3 bases, leaving 10 bases between them. CDR1 is SEHNR and CDR2 is FQNEAQ in the germline V gene (reference sequence). CDR3 in DNA: TGTGCCAGCAGCTTAGAAGGACAGTTCAATCAGCCCCAGCATTTT. Its translation is CASSLEGQFNQPQHF. The whole variable domain, filled in from reference TRBV7-9 and TRBJ1-5, reads DTGVSQNPRHKITKRGQNVTFRCDPISEHNRLYWYRQTLGQGPEFLTYFQNEAQLEKSRLLSDRFSAERPKGSFSTLEIQRTEQGDSAMYLCASSLEGQFNQPQHFGDGTRLSIL.

This chain joins TRBV29-1 and TRBJ1-1; D ambiguous. Trimming removed 3 bases from V and 0 bases from J, with 8 bases in between. The CDR3 runs 13 residues. Germline loops: CDR1 SQVTM, CDR2 ANQGSEA. CDR3 region: CSVDDGLNTEAFF. The CDR3, as DNA: TGCAGCGTTGATGACGGGTTGAACACTGAAGCTTTCTTT.

The chain recombines TRBV6-1 with TRBJ2-1; 8 nucleotides match TRBD1. V lost 6 bases to trimming and J lost 9 bases; unmatched junction nucleotides: 10. In germline, CDR1 is MNHNS, CDR2 SASEGT. The CDR3 has 14 amino acids. CDR3 nucleotide sequence: TGTGCCAGCAGCCAGACAGGGGCAGGGGTTGAGCAGTTCTTC. It is translated as CASSQTGAGVEQFF.

The chain is built from TRBV2 and TRBJ2-3; 9 bases map to TRBD2. J gave up 0 bases and V 7 bases, and 8 bases lay outside the gene matches. CDR3 length equals 16 residues. CDR1 and CDR2 from the germline V gene are SNHLY and FYNNEI. Here the CDR3 DNA reads TGTGCCAGCAAGGGTAGCGGGAGAAGAAGCACAGATACGCAGTATTTT. Protein sequence: CASKGSGRRSTDTQYF.

The chain recombines TRBV30 with TRBJ1-1, with D unresolved. Germline V lookup: CDR1 GTSNPN, CDR2 SVGIG (reference sequence). Trimming removed 0 bases from V and 3 bases from J, with 8 bases in between. This CDR3 comprises 13 residues. The CDR3 protein is CAWSVGRHTEAFF. DNA of the CDR3: TGTGCCTGGAGTGTTGGGCGACACACTGAAGCTTTCTTT.

The genes are TRBV19 and TRBJ1-5, with a tentative D call TRBD1 (5 bases). This CDR3 is built from 13 residues. The germline CDR1 and CDR2 sequences are LNHDA and SQIVND (reference sequence). The V end was cut by 5 bases, the J end by 9 bases, with 14 bases between. The CDR3 DNA follows: TGTGCCAGTAGTGGGACCCGCGCCGGGCCCCAGCATTTT. Translated, it gives CASSGTRAGPQHF.

J is TRBJ2-3 and V is TRBV15; no reliable D call. Germline lookup yields CDR1 LNHNV and CDR2 YYDKDF (reference sequence). The CDR3 is made up of 14 amino acids. With 0 bases removed from V and 3 bases from J, the gap between germline ends came to 7 bases. The CDR3 DNA is TGTGCCACCAGCAGAGAATCCCAAACAGATACGCAGTATTTT. It is translated as CATSRESQTDTQYF.

The rearrangement joins TRBV7-8 to TRBJ2-2; unclear D gene. Germline CDR1 SGHVS, CDR2 FQNEAQ. V was trimmed by 1 base and J by 6 bases, leaving 6 bases between them. The CDR3 runs to 13 residues. The CDR3 nucleotides read TGTGCCAGCAGCTTAGAAAGGGCCGGGGAGCTGTTTTTT. Translated: CASSLERAGELFF.

The chain has TRBV4-1 and TRBJ1-1; the D is unclear. CDR1 and CDR2 from the germline V gene are MGHRA and YSYEKL. Trimming removed 3 bases at V and 6 bases at J, with 11 bases between. This CDR3 has 13 amino acids. CDR3 amino acids: CASSHLGPAEAFF. The DNA for the CDR3 is TGCGCCAGCAGCCATCTAGGTCCGGCTGAAGCTTTCTTT.

This chain uses TRBV3-1 with TRBJ1-1; perhaps TRBD1 as D (6 bases). The CDR3 is made up of 14 amino acids. V lost 1 base, J lost 4 bases, and 10 bases lay in between. CDR1 is LGHDT, CDR2 YNNKEL, per germline (reference sequence). This CDR3 reads CASSQAQGGTEAFF. Written as DNA, the CDR3 is TGTGCCAGCAGCCAAGCCCAAGGGGGCACTGAAGCTTTCTTT.

The CDR3 sequence: CSARDLTEKNIQYF. The CDR3 nucleotides are TGCAGTGCTAGAGATCTGACCGAGAAAAACATTCAGTACTTC. The gene calls are TRBV20-1 and TRBJ2-4; D uncertain. Trimming removed 0 bases at V and 4 bases at J, with 10 bases between. The CDR3 loop spans 14 amino acids. Germline V lookup: CDR1 DFQATT, CDR2 SNEGSKA (reference sequence).

This chain joins TRBV27 and TRBJ1-1, with 8 nucleotides matching TRBD1. The CDR3 runs to 15 residues. Germline CDR1 is MNHEY and CDR2 is SMNVEV (reference sequence). The trim removed 6 bases at V and 3 bases at J, leaving 9 bases unmatched. CDR3 protein: CASSTTGVGDTEAFF. CDR3 coding DNA: TGTGCCAGCAGCACGACAGGGGTCGGGGACACTGAAGCTTTCTTT.

V usage is TRBV6-1 and J usage is TRBJ2-5, with TRBD2 identical over 9 bases. The J segment lost 4 bases and the V segment lost 6 bases, leaving 15 bases of the junction unmatched. The CDR3 has 17 residues. Germline values: CDR1 MNHNS, CDR2 SASEGT. The DNA for the CDR3 is TGTGCCAGCAGGCCCCGCCCGAGGCTAGCGGGGAGAGAGACCCAGTACTTC. Protein: CASRPRPRLAGRETQYF.

V gene TRBV6-5 combines with J gene TRBJ2-1, with a tentative D call TRBD2 (5 bases). CDR1 MNHEY and CDR2 SVGAGI come from the germline V gene. Trimming pared 2 bases from V and 3 bases from J, leaving 5 bases between. The CDR3 has 13 amino acids. The CDR3 here is CASSYRDYNEQFF. The CDR3, as DNA: TGTGCCAGCAGTTACCGGGACTACAATGAGCAGTTCTTC.

V is TRBV6-5 and J is TRBJ2-2, with 8 bases identical to TRBD1. Germline-derived CDR1 and CDR2 are MNHEY and SVGAGI. Losses at the gene ends were 0 bases for V and 4 bases for J; bases not matched to a gene: 4. The CDR3 is 16 amino acids. CDR3 in amino acids: CASSYSSGQVTGELFF. In DNA form, the CDR3 reads TGTGCCAGCAGTTACTCGTCGGGACAGGTCACCGGGGAGCTGTTTTTT.

The gene calls are TRBV6-5 and TRBJ2-7; D is undetermined. The V gene lost 5 bases and the J gene lost 2 bases, with 13 bases spanning the gap. The CDR3 is 14 amino acids. CDR1 and CDR2 from the germline V gene are MNHEY and SVGAGI. The CDR3 bases are TGTGCCAGCAGTCCGGCTTGGGGTGCCTACGAGCAGTACTTC. Residues: CASSPAWGAYEQYF.

Only a few counts were recorded for this clonotype. The chain joins TRBV6-5 to TRBJ1-4; D not resolved. Trimming left V 2 bases short and J 0 bases short, with 4 bases between. The germline CDR1 and CDR2 sequences are MNHEY and SVGAGI. The CDR3 contains 14 residues. This CDR3 is CASSYLATNEKLFF. The CDR3 nucleotides read TGTGCCAGCAGTTACCTCGCAACTAATGAAAAACTGTTTTTT.

The chain has TRBV6-5 and TRBJ2-1; D is tentatively TRBD1 or TRBD2 (5 bases each). From germline, CDR1 is MNHEY and CDR2 SVGAGI. The CDR3 loop spans 11 amino acids. The V gene lost 7 bases and the J gene lost 7 bases, with 8 bases spanning the gap. This CDR3 reads CASTEGNEQFF. The CDR3 DNA is TGTGCCAGCACTGAGGGGAATGAGCAGTTCTTC.

V gene TRBV30 combines with J gene TRBJ1-2; D is perhaps TRBD1 (6 bases). CDR3 length equals 16 residues. Trimming cost V 3 bases and J 1 base, with 18 bases left between them. Germline-derived CDR1 and CDR2 are GTSNPN and SVGIG (reference sequence). The CDR3 sequence: CAWSPVEGGFNYGYTF. Written as DNA, the CDR3 is TGTGCCTGGAGCCCAGTCGAGGGGGGGTTTAACTATGGCTACACCTTC.

This clonotype is a singleton in its sample. CDR3 sequence reads: CSAREGRVGGQPQHF. CDR3 bases: TGCAGTGCTAGAGAGGGCAGGGTGGGAGGCCAGCCCCAGCATTTT. The genes are TRBV20-1 and TRBJ1-5; tentatively, D is TRBD1 (5 bases). The CDR3 has 15 residues. V lost 0 bases to trimming and J lost 7 bases, with 16 bases between them. CDR1 and CDR2 from the germline V gene are DFQATT and SNEGSKA (reference sequence).

The chain links TRBV29-1 to TRBJ2-5; D is unclear. Germline-derived CDR1 and CDR2 are SQVTM and ANQGSEA. The V gene lost 5 bases and the J gene lost 4 bases, with 5 bases spanning the gap. This CDR3 has 10 residues. CDR3 DNA sequence: TGCAGCGTTCAAACAGAGACCCAGTACTTC. It codes for CSVQTETQYF.